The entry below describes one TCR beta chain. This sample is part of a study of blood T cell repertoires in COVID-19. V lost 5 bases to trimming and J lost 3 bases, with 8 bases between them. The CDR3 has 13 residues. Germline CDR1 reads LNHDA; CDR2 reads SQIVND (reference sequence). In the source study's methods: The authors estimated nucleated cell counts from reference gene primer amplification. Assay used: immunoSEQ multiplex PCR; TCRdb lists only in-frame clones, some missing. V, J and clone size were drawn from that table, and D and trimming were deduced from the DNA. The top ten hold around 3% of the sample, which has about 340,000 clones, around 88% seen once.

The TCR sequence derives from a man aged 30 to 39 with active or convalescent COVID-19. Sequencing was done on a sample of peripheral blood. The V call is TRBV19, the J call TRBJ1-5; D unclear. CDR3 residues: CASSSSVNQPQHF. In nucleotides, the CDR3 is TGTGCCAGTAGTTCCTCGGTCAATCAGCCCCAGCATTTT.